The 13 T cell receptor beta chains below come from one sample, sequenced in a study of T cells in Graves' hyperthyroidism and ophthalmopathy. Template material for amplifying TCR beta CDR3 regions consisted of RNA transcripts. An initial round of RT-PCR targeting the TCR CDR3 relied on the HTBI primer set. TCRdb re-called the multiplex PCR reads with MiXCR, one entry per CDR3 protein. The sample has around 340,000 distinct CDR3 sequences, about a sixth seen once. The sequenced sample consisted of blood. The receptors come from a woman in her thirties or forties with Graves' ophthalmopathy.

Regarding this clonotype: A much larger clone sits a single nucleotide away, making a read error possible. This sequence joins TRBV25-1 and TRBJ2-5, with a possible D match to TRBD2 (5 bases). Trimming took off 3 bases at V and 12 bases at J, with 14 bases between the two ends. Germline CDR1 reads MGHDK; CDR2 reads SYGVNS. The CDR3 contains 12 residues. CDR3 coding DNA: TGTGCCAGCAGTGACGGGATTCGGCCCGAGTACTTC. Its protein is CASSDGIRPEYF.

This clonotype was recorded many times. The chain employs TRBV27 and TRBJ2-2, with D hard to call. Looked up from germline, CDR1 is MNHEY and CDR2 is SMNVEV (reference sequence). V lost 3 bases and J 0 bases, leaving 11 bases between the germline ends. The CDR3 contains 16 residues. CDR3 loop: CASSFIERTNTGELFF. CDR3 nucleotide sequence: TGTGCCAGCAGTTTTATTGAGCGAACGAACACCGGGGAGCTGTTTTTT.

This clonotype was counted many times. CDR3 residues: CASSLWERGNPETQYF. The CDR3, as DNA: TGTGCCAGCAGTTTATGGGAGAGGGGGAACCCAGAGACCCAGTACTTC. The chain is built from TRBV28 and TRBJ2-5; possibly TRBD1 for D (6 bases). The V and J ends lost 0 bases and 4 bases respectively, with 15 bases between them. This CDR3 comprises 16 residues. CDR1 is MDHEN and CDR2 is SYDVKM in the germline V gene.

This clonotype came up many times. The chain joins TRBV20-1 to TRBJ2-5; TRBD1 matches at 7 bases. V shed 5 bases, J shed 4 bases, and the junction held 16 bases outside the gene matches. There are 16 residues in the CDR3. Germline CDR1 and CDR2: DFQATT and SNEGSKA (reference sequence). CDR3 DNA sequence: TGCAGTGCTTCCCGGTCGAGGGGGCAAGGGCGAGAGACCCAGTACTTC. Residues: CSASRSRGQGRETQYF.

This clonotype appeared many times. The chain recombines TRBV28 with TRBJ2-5; D might be TRBD1 or TRBD2, each matching 5 bases. The length of the CDR3 is 14 residues. The V gene lost 2 bases and the J gene lost 4 bases, with 11 bases spanning the gap. Per the germline V gene, CDR1 is MDHEN and CDR2 is SYDVKM. In DNA, the CDR3 is TGTGCCAGCAGTTTAATGGGGGTAGGAGAGACCCAGTACTTC. Its translation is CASSLMGVGETQYF.

This clonotype appeared many times. The rearrangement uses TRBV7-2 and TRBJ1-1; TRBD1 agrees at 7 bases. CDR3 length: 15 amino acids. The germline V gene has CDR1 SGHTA and CDR2 FQGNSA. V dropped 4 bases and J dropped 1; count of bases not matched to a gene: 6. The CDR3 is CASSWDSNQNTEAFF. The DNA for the CDR3 is TGTGCCAGCAGCTGGGACAGCAACCAGAACACTGAAGCTTTCTTT.

The table lists this clonotype with many counts. The gene calls are TRBV6-1 and TRBJ1-2; 7 bases line up with TRBD1. Germline V gene data show CDR1 as MNHNS and CDR2 as SASEGT. Trimming took 7 bases from V and 9 from J; bases not matched to a gene: 11. There are 13 residues in the CDR3. The CDR3 spells CASTQVTGTSYTF. DNA of the CDR3: TGTGCCAGCACCCAAGTGACAGGGACGAGCTACACCTTC.

To note about this clonotype: Just one base apart from a much larger clone, this may be a read error. Since no conserved phenylalanine or tryptophan closes the CDR3, a read error is the likely cause. The chain is built from TRBV20-1 and TRBJ1-2, with 7 bases matching TRBD1. The germline V gene encodes CDR1 DFQATT and CDR2 SNEGSKA (reference sequence). J was trimmed by 5 bases and V by 6 bases; bases with no gene match: 12. The CDR3 spans 14 residues. The CDR3 loop reads CSAADRPTPYGYTI. The CDR3 nucleotides read TGCAGTGCCGCGGACAGGCCAACCCCGTATGGCTACACCATC.

This clonotype was observed many times. The CDR3, as DNA: TGCAGCGGAAGAATCACGGATCGGACCCAGTACTTC. Residues: CSGRITDRTQYF. This chain links TRBV20-1 with TRBJ2-5; the D is unclear. Per germline, CDR1 DFQATT and CDR2 SNEGSKA (reference sequence). The CDR3 has 12 amino acids.

This clonotype has at least ten counts. V and J are TRBV29-1 and TRBJ1-5, with D unresolved. Trimming pared 6 bases from V and 2 bases from J, leaving 5 bases between. The germline V gene has CDR1 SQVTM and CDR2 ANQGSEA. The CDR3 runs to 11 residues. CDR3 sequence: CSVGGNQPQHF. CDR3 sequence (DNA): TGCAGCGTCGGCGGCAATCAGCCCCAGCATTTT.

This clonotype has ten or more counts. V and J are TRBV28 and TRBJ2-2; maybe TRBD2 (6 bases). CDR3 length: 15 amino acids. V lost 5 bases and J lost 2, with 12 bases in between. The germline gives CDR1 MDHEN, CDR2 SYDVKM. CDR3 nucleotides: TGTGCCAGCAGTACTGGCGGGGTCAACACCGGGGAGCTGTTTTTT. This codes for CASSTGGVNTGELFF.

This clonotype was observed at least ten times. The chain joins TRBV10-3 to TRBJ2-7; TRBD2 matches 8 bases. The CDR3 is 14 amino acids. J gave up 5 bases and V 10 bases, and 13 bases lay outside the gene matches. Germline values: CDR1 ENHRY, CDR2 SYGVKD. The CDR3 DNA reads TGTGCCACCCGGCAAAGCGGGAGTATAGACGAGCAGTACTTC. Translating gives CATRQSGSIDEQYF.

The chain combines TRBV5-1 with TRBJ2-7, with 8 bases matching TRBD2. This CDR3 comprises 15 residues. Germline-derived CDR1 and CDR2 are SGHRS and YFSETQ. V lost 4 bases and J lost 1; bases outside the gene matches: 7. CDR3 residues: CASSPGGRESYEQYF. The CDR3 nucleotides read TGCGCCAGCAGCCCGGGGGGGCGGGAGTCCTACGAGCAGTACTTC.